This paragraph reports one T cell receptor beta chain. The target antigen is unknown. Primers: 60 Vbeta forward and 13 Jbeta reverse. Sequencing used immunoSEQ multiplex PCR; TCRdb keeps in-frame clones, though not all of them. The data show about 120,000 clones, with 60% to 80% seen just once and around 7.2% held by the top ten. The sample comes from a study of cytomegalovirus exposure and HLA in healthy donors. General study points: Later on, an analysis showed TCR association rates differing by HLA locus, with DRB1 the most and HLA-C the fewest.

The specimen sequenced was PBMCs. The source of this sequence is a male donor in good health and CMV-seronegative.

DNA of the CDR3: TGTGCCAGCACCGGGGGGGCGGACTATGGCTACACCTTC. The encoded protein is CASTGGADYGYTF. The rearrangement uses TRBV28 and TRBJ1-2; TRBD1 might be the D (6 bases). Between the trimmed V and J ends, which lost 7 bases and 3 bases, there was a span of 12 bases. The CDR3 contains 13 residues. CDR1 and CDR2 (germline): MDHEN, SYDVKM.